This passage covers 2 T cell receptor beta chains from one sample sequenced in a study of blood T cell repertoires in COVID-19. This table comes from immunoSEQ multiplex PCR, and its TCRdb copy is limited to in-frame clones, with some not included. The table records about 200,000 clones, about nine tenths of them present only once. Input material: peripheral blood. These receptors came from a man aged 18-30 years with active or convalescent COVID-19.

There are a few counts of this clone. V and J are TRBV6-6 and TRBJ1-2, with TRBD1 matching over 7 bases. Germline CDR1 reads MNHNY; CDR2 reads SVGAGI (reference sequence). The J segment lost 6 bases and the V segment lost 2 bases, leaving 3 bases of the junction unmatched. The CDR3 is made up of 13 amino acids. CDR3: CASSYPGGDGYTF. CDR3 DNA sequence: TGTGCCAGCAGTTACCCAGGGGGAGATGGCTACACCTTC.

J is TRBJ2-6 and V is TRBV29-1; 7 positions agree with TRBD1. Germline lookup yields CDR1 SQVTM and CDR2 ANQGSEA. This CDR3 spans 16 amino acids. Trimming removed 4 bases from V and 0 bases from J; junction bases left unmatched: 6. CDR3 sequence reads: CSVVAGGNSGANVLTF. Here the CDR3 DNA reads TGCAGCGTTGTAGCAGGGGGAAACTCTGGGGCCAACGTCCTGACTTTC.